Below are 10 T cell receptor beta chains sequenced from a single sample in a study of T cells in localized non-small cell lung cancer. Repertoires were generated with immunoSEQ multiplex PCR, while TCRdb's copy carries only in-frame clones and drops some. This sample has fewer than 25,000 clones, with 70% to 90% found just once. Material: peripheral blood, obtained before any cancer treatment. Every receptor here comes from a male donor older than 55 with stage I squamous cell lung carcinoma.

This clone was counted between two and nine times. The CDR3: CATSRGQANLGNTIYF. The CDR3 nucleotides are TGTGCCACCAGCAGGGGACAGGCCAACCTTGGAAACACCATATATTTT. This chain uses TRBV15 with TRBJ1-3; 8 bases line up with TRBD1. Germline V gene sequence: CDR1 LNHNV, CDR2 YYDKDF (reference sequence). After removal of 3 bases from V and 3 bases from J, the junction contained 7 bases not matched to a gene. The CDR3 covers 16 residues.

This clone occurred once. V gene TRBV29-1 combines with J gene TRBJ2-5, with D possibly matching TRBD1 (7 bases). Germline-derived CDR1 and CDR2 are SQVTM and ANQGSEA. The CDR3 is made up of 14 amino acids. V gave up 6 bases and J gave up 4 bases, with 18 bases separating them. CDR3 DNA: TGCAGCGTCGGAATCGGACAGGAGGGAGAGACCCAGTACTTC. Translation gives CSVGIGQEGETQYF.

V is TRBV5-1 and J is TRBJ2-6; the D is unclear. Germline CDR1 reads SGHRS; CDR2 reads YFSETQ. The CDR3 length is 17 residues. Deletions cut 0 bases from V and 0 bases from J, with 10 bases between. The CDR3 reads CASSLVGRSSGANVLTF. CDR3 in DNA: TGCGCCAGCAGCTTGGTCGGCAGGAGCTCTGGGGCCAACGTCCTGACTTTC.

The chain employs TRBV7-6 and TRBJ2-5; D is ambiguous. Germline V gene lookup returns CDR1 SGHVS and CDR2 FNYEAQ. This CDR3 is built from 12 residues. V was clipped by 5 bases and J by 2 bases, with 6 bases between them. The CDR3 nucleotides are TGTGCCAGCAGCCCCCCTCAAGAGACCCAGTACTTC. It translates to CASSPPQETQYF.

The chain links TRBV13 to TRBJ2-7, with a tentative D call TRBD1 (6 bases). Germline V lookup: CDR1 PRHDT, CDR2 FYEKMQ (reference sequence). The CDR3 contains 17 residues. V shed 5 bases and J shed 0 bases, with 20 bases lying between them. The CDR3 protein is CASSTRTATSASYEQYF. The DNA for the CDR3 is TGTGCCAGCAGCACCCGGACAGCTACAAGTGCCTCCTACGAGCAGTACTTC.

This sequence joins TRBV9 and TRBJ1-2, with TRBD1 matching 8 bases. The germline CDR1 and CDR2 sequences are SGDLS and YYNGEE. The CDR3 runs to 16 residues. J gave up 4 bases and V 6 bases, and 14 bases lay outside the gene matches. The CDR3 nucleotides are TGTGCCAGCAATAAGACAGGGGAAAATTACCCCTATGGCTACACCTTC. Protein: CASNKTGENYPYGYTF.

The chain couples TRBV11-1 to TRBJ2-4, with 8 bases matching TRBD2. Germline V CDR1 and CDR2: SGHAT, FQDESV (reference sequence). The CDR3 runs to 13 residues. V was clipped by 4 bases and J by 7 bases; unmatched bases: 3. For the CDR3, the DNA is TGTGCCAGCAGCTCCCGGGGGGGGAACATTCAGTACTTC. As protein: CASSSRGGNIQYF. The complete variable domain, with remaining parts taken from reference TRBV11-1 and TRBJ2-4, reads EAEVAQSPRYKITEKSQAVAFWCDPISGHATLYWYRQILGQGPELLVQFQDESVVDDSQLPKDRFSAERLKGVDSTLKIQPAELGDSAMYLCASSSRGGNIQYFGAGTRLSVL.

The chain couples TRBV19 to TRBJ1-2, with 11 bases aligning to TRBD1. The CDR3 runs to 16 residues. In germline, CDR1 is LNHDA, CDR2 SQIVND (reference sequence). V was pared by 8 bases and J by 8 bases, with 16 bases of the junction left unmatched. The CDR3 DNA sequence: TGTGCCAGTTCCCCCCCGAGGACAGGGGGCCTATGGGGCTACACCTTC. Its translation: CASSPPRTGGLWGYTF. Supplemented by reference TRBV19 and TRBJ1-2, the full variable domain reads DGGITQSPKYLFRKEGQNVTLSCEQNLNHDAMYWYRQDPGQGLRLIYYSQIVNDFQKGDIAEGYSVSREKKESFPLTVTSAQKNPTAFYLCASSPPRTGGLWGYTFGSGTRLTVV.

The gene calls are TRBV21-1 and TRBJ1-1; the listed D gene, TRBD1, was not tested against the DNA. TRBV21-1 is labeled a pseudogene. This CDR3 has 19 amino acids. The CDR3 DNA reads TGTGCCAGCAGCAAAGGAGGGGGTAGGGGCCGACGGTCGGACACTGAAGCTTTCTTT. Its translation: CASSKGGGRGRRSDTEAFF.

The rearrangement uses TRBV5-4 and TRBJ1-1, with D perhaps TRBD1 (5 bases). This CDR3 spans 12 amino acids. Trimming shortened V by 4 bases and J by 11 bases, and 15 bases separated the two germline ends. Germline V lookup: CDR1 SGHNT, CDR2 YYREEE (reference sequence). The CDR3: CASSPIGEVAFF. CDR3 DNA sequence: TGTGCCAGCAGCCCAATAGGGGAGGTTGCTTTCTTT.